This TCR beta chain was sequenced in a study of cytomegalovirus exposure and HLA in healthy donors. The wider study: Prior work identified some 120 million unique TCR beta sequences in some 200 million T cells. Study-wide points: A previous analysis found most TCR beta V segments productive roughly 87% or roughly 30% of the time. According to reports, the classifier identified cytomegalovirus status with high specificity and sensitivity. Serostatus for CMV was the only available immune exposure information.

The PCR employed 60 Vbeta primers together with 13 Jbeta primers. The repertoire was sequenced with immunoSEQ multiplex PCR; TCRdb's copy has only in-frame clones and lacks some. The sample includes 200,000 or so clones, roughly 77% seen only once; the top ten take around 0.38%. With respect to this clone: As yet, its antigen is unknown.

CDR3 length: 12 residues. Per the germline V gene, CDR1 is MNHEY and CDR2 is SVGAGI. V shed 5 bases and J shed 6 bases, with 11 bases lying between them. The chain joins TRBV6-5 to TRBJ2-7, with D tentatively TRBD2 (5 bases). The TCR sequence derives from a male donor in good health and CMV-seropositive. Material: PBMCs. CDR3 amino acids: CASSLGRREQYF. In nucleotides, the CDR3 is TGTGCCAGCAGTCTGGGGAGACGCGAGCAGTACTTC.